Following are 2 T cell receptor beta chains from one sample sequenced in a study of T-cell memory formation after mild COVID-19. TCRdb redid the calling of the 5' RACE reads with MiXCR, one entry per CDR3 protein. Of about 560,000 distinct CDR3 sequences in the sample, roughly 17% were seen once. The source material was PBMCs or a T cell subset sorted from them (not recorded which). The source of these receptors is an adult woman who had mild COVID-19 (a few samples of this study predate the infection). Cell type and time point are not known.

There are a few counts of this clonotype. The V and J genes are TRBV15 and TRBJ2-1, with 10 bases lining up with TRBD2. Looked up from germline, CDR1 is LNHNV and CDR2 is YYDKDF (reference sequence). The length of the CDR3 is 16 residues. With 1 base clipped from V and 4 bases from J, the junction kept 4 bases outside the gene matches. The CDR3 sequence is CATSRGTSGIYNEQFF. CDR3 coding DNA: TGTGCCACCAGCAGAGGGACTAGCGGAATTTACAATGAGCAGTTCTTC. Full variable domain (rest looked up from reference TRBV15 and TRBJ2-1): DAMVIQNPRYQVTQFGKPVTLSCSQTLNHNVMYWYQQKSSQAPKLLFHYYDKDFNNEADTPDNFQSRRPNTSFCFLDIRSPGLGDTAMYLCATSRGTSGIYNEQFFGPGTRLTVL.

This clonotype was detected a few times. The chain recombines TRBV7-9 with TRBJ2-7, with D unclear. Germline V gene data show CDR1 as SEHNR and CDR2 as FQNEAQ (reference sequence). There are 16 residues in the CDR3. The germline V and J ends were trimmed by 5 bases and 2 bases, with 19 bases remaining between them. The CDR3 is CASSPPMSSVTYEQYF. In DNA, the CDR3 is TGTGCCAGCAGCCCCCCGATGAGTTCCGTCACCTACGAGCAGTACTTC.